This passage covers 3 T cell receptor beta chains from one sample sequenced in a study of blood T cell repertoires in COVID-19 (dated by TCRdb to about 2020). Libraries came from the immunoSEQ multiplex PCR assay. TCRdb re-hosts the immuneACCESS table, in-frame sequences only. Its copies lack some clones; in the studies checked, an unresolved V gene accounts for under half of them, and the cause for the rest is not known. The sample includes about 220,000 clones, with roughly 80% observed a single time. The ten largest clones capture about 5% of the sample. Sequenced sample: peripheral blood. These receptors were obtained from a human donor in a cohort sampled during active COVID-19.

The chain links TRBV12-3 or TRBV12-4 to TRBJ2-5; D unresolved. V was cut by 4 bases and J by 1 base, with 7 bases left in between. This CDR3 region has 13 residues. The CDR3 sequence: CASSSVTQETQYF. The CDR3, as DNA: TGTGCCAGCAGTTCGGTCACCCAAGAGACCCAGTACTTC.

V and J are TRBV7-6 and TRBJ2-3; no firm D call. Germline loops: CDR1 SGHVS, CDR2 FNYEAQ. Trimming stripped 1 base from V and 2 bases from J, with 13 bases between. CDR3 length: 16 residues. The CDR3 loop reads CASSLEEWASTDTQYF. In DNA, the CDR3 is TGTGCCAGCAGCTTAGAAGAATGGGCATCCACAGATACGCAGTATTTT.

This chain joins TRBV28 and TRBJ2-7; 8 positions match TRBD2. Germline values: CDR1 MDHEN, CDR2 SYDVKM. The CDR3 contains 13 residues. V trimming: 6 bases; J trimming: 3 bases; junction bases outside the gene matches: 4. CDR3 protein: CASRITSGYEQYF. The DNA of the CDR3 is TGTGCCAGCAGGATTACTAGCGGCTACGAGCAGTACTTC. Drawing the rest from reference TRBV28 and TRBJ2-7, the complete variable domain is DVKVTQSSRYLVKRTGEKVFLECVQDMDHENMFWYRQDPGLGLRLIYFSYDVKMKEKGDIPEGYSVSREKKERFSLILESASTNQTSMYLCASRITSGYEQYFGPGTRLTVT.